Ten or more counts support the clone carrying this TCR beta chain. Germline V gives CDR1 SEHNR, CDR2 FQNEAQ (reference sequence). The germline V and J ends were trimmed by 5 bases and 3 bases, with 7 bases remaining between them. The CDR3 consists of 12 residues. A 10-nucleotide random UMI tagged transcripts in template-switch 5'RACE cDNA synthesis. TCRdb used MiXCR to reprocess the 5' RACE reads, holding one entry per CDR3 protein. Of roughly 90,000 distinct CDR3 sequences detected, 3% to 4.5% appear once; the ten largest clones hold 2.5% to 3%. These data belong to a study of neurological immune-mediated disorders. Source material was 2 million unsorted PBMCs, stored at -80 °C in RNAlater.

Sequences were obtained from PBMCs. This chain uses TRBV7-9 with TRBJ1-1; the D gene is possibly TRBD1 (5 bases). The origin of this receptor is a woman aged 50 to 65 with multiple sclerosis. The CDR3 is CASSPGHTEAFF. In DNA, the CDR3 is TGTGCCAGCAGCCCGGGGCACACTGAAGCTTTCTTT.